A single sample gave rise to the 29 T cell receptor beta chains below, sequenced in a study of T cell responses to AZD1222 COVID-19 vaccine. TCRdb's table, derived via immunoSEQ multiplex PCR, lists solely in-frame clones and lacks some. This repertoire shows 150,000 or so clones, roughly nine tenths found once; its top ten account for 3.8%. Sample: peripheral blood, taken 28 days after the second AZD1222 dose. The receptors were gathered from an adult who received the AZD1222 COVID-19 vaccine.

This chain links TRBV6-2 or TRBV6-3 with TRBJ2-1, with a possible D match to TRBD2 (5 bases). Germline CDR1 and CDR2: MNHEY and SVGEGT. This CDR3 has 15 amino acids. V lost 2 bases, J lost 1 base, and 9 bases lay in between. The CDR3 loop reads CASSYRGWSYNEQFF. The CDR3 coding sequence is TGTGCCAGCAGTTACCGCGGGTGGTCCTACAATGAGCAGTTCTTC.

This chain uses TRBV6-5 with TRBJ1-5; 7 nucleotides agree with TRBD1. The CDR3 runs 15 residues. The junction had 9 bases not matched to a gene; V was cut back by 6 bases and J by 4 bases. Germline loops: CDR1 MNHEY, CDR2 SVGAGI. DNA of the CDR3: TGTGCCAGCAGGGCCGACAGGGTTGGAAATCAGCCCCAGCATTTT. This gives the protein CASRADRVGNQPQHF.

The chain uses TRBV4-1 and TRBJ1-4, with D unclear. Trimming cost V 0 bases and J 7 bases, with 12 bases left between them. Germline values: CDR1 MGHRA, CDR2 YSYEKL. CDR3 size: 15 residues. This CDR3 reads CASSQEQGSREKLFF. CDR3 DNA sequence: TGCGCCAGCAGCCAAGAACAAGGGTCTCGTGAAAAACTGTTTTTT.

This chain links TRBV4-1 with TRBJ1-5; D not resolved. V was shortened by 1 base and J by 7 bases, with 11 bases between the two germline ends. The CDR3 consists of 14 residues. In germline, CDR1 is MGHRA, CDR2 YSYEKL. The CDR3 sequence is CASSQVYEGQPQHF. The CDR3 DNA reads TGCGCCAGCAGCCAAGTCTACGAGGGACAGCCCCAGCATTTT.

The V and J genes are TRBV7-9 and TRBJ1-3; tentative D call: TRBD1 (5 bases). Looked up from germline, CDR1 is SEHNR and CDR2 is FQNEAQ (reference sequence). The CDR3 covers 19 residues. Trimming removed 0 bases from V and 0 bases from J, with 18 bases in between. The CDR3, as DNA: TGTGCCAGCAGCTTAGCGCTCACCCCGGGAGGGGTCTCTGGAAACACCATATATTTT. It specifies CASSLALTPGGVSGNTIYF. Supplemented by reference TRBV7-9 and TRBJ1-3, the full variable domain reads DTGVSQNPRHKITKRGQNVTFRCDPISEHNRLYWYRQTLGQGPEFLTYFQNEAQLEKSRLLSDRFSAERPKGSFSTLEIQRTEQGDSAMYLCASSLALTPGGVSGNTIYFGEGSWLTVV.

The genes are TRBV6-5 and TRBJ2-1; no definite D call. Trimming removed 8 bases from V and 4 bases from J, with 6 bases in between. CDR3 length equals 11 residues. Per the germline V gene, CDR1 is MNHEY and CDR2 is SVGAGI. The CDR3 DNA sequence: TGTGCCAGCCAAAGGTACAATGAGCAGTTCTTC. Translation: CASQRYNEQFF.

The chain carries TRBV7-9 and TRBJ2-7; 8 positions agree with TRBD1. CDR1 is SEHNR, CDR2 FQNEAQ, per germline (reference sequence). The CDR3 has 14 amino acids. V shed 4 bases, J shed 6 bases, and the junction held 8 bases outside the gene matches. This CDR3 reads CASSSQGVVSEQYF. CDR3 bases: TGTGCCAGCAGCTCACAGGGGGTAGTTAGCGAGCAGTACTTC. Full variable domain (outside the CDR3, taken from reference TRBV7-9 and TRBJ2-7): DTGVSQNPRHKITKRGQNVTFRCDPISEHNRLYWYRQTLGQGPEFLTYFQNEAQLEKSRLLSDRFSAERPKGSFSTLEIQRTEQGDSAMYLCASSSQGVVSEQYFGPGTRLTVT.

The chain couples TRBV4-1 to TRBJ1-2, with a weak D call TRBD1 (5 bases). This CDR3 comprises 15 residues. Germline V lookup: CDR1 MGHRA, CDR2 YSYEKL. Trimming shortened V by 0 bases and J by 8 bases, and 16 bases separated the two germline ends. Here the CDR3 reads CASSQENGGLEGYTF. DNA for the CDR3: TGCGCCAGCAGCCAAGAAAACGGGGGGTTGGAGGGCTACACCTTC.

Here the CDR3 DNA reads TGCAGCGTTGTTCGCGGACAGGCCTACAATGAGCAGTTCTTC. Its protein is CSVVRGQAYNEQFF. The chain recombines TRBV29-1 with TRBJ2-1; TRBD1 aligns across 7 bases. J gave up 2 bases and V 4 bases, and 5 bases lay outside the gene matches. Germline V CDR1 and CDR2: SQVTM, ANQGSEA. The CDR3 contains 14 residues.

V is TRBV5-4 and J is TRBJ2-1; TRBD2 matches 8 bases. V gave up 4 bases and J gave up 13 bases; unmatched junction bases: 10. The CDR3 is 13 amino acids. Germline V CDR1 and CDR2: SGHNT, YYREEE (reference sequence). The CDR3 is CASSVPGLGPQFF. The DNA of the CDR3 is TGTGCCAGCAGCGTTCCGGGACTAGGGCCCCAGTTCTTC. The variable domain in full, with the rest retrieved from reference TRBV5-4 and TRBJ2-1, is ETGVTQSPTHLIKTRGQQVTLRCSSQSGHNTVSWYQQALGQGPQFIFQYYREEENGRGNFPPRFSGLQFPNYSSELNVNALELDDSALYLCASSVPGLGPQFFGPGTRLTVL.

V usage is TRBV11-3 and J usage is TRBJ2-5; 10 bases fit TRBD2. CDR3 length equals 18 residues. Germline V gene lookup returns CDR1 SGHNT and CDR2 YENEEA. V lost 4 bases, J lost 2 bases, and 13 bases stayed unmatched. The CDR3 reads CASSSPLAGAGSQETQYF. CDR3 coding DNA: TGTGCCAGCAGCTCCCCGCTAGCGGGAGCTGGGAGTCAAGAGACCCAGTACTTC. The variable domain in full, with the rest retrieved from reference TRBV11-3 and TRBJ2-5, is EAGVVQSPRYKIIEKKQPVAFWCNPISGHNTLYWYLQNLGQGPELLIRYENEEAVDDSQLPKDRFSAERLKGVDSTLKIQPAELGDSAVYLCASSSPLAGAGSQETQYFGPGTRLLVL.

The chain joins TRBV19 to TRBJ1-6; TRBD1 might be the D (5 bases). The V end was cut by 1 base, the J end by 12 bases, with 10 bases between. Germline CDR1 LNHDA, CDR2 SQIVND (reference sequence). The CDR3 contains 13 residues. Here the CDR3 reads CASSIVTGGPLHF. The CDR3, as DNA: TGTGCCAGTAGTATAGTAACAGGCGGACCCCTCCACTTT. Variable domain in full (rest from reference TRBV19 and TRBJ1-6): DGGITQSPKYLFRKEGQNVTLSCEQNLNHDAMYWYRQDPGQGLRLIYYSQIVNDFQKGDIAEGYSVSREKKESFPLTVTSAQKNPTAFYLCASSIVTGGPLHFGNGTRLTVT.

The chain links TRBV30 to TRBJ1-2, with a weak D call TRBD1 (6 bases). Trimming took 0 bases from V and 7 from J, leaving 12 bases between them. The germline V gene has CDR1 GTSNPN and CDR2 SVGIG (reference sequence). This CDR3 comprises 13 residues. The CDR3 nucleotides read TGTGCCTGGAGTGTACGGGGGGCGGGTGGCTACACCTTC. Its translation: CAWSVRGAGGYTF.

The chain employs TRBV19 and TRBJ2-5; D is tentatively TRBD1 or TRBD2 (5 bases each). This CDR3 region has 14 residues. The germline V gene has CDR1 LNHDA and CDR2 SQIVND (reference sequence). Trimming removed 4 bases at V and 4 bases at J, with 13 bases between. CDR3 DNA sequence: TGTGCCAGTAGTACGGGTGGGGCGGGAGAGACCCAGTACTTC. Protein product: CASSTGGAGETQYF.

V and J are TRBV15 and TRBJ2-5, with a tentative D call TRBD2 (6 bases). The CDR3 runs 13 residues. V gave up 3 bases and J gave up 5 bases, with 10 bases separating them. The germline CDR1 and CDR2 sequences are LNHNV and YYDKDF (reference sequence). CDR3 sequence: CATSSGSTETQYF. The CDR3 DNA sequence: TGTGCCACCAGCAGCGGGAGTACGGAGACCCAGTACTTC.

The chain is built from TRBV9 and TRBJ2-2, with D tentatively TRBD2 (6 bases). Trimming pared 3 bases from V and 4 bases from J, leaving 13 bases between. The V gene's germline CDR1 is SGDLS and CDR2 YYNGEE. The CDR3 is made up of 15 amino acids. The CDR3 sequence is CASSAQGLLTGELFF. The CDR3, as DNA: TGTGCCAGCAGCGCCCAGGGACTGCTCACCGGGGAGCTGTTTTTT. The entire variable domain, with the rest obtained from reference TRBV9 and TRBJ2-2, is as follows: DSGVTQTPKHLITATGQRVTLRCSPRSGDLSVYWYQQSLDQGLQFLIQYYNGEERAKGNILERFSAQQFPDLHSELNLSSLELGDSALYFCASSAQGLLTGELFFGEGSRLTVL.

This sequence joins TRBV24-1 and TRBJ1-5; D is undetermined. The CDR3 length is 12 residues. Per germline, CDR1 KGHDR and CDR2 SFDVKD. Trimming cost V 11 bases and J 0 bases, with 7 bases left between them. The CDR3 DNA reads TGTGCCAGATTCTATAGCAATCAGCCCCAGCATTTT. It is translated as CARFYSNQPQHF.

V usage is TRBV19 and J usage is TRBJ1-5, with D possibly being TRBD1 (5 bases). The CDR3 has 14 amino acids. The ends were cut back, 6 bases at V and 6 bases at J, with 15 bases in the middle. The germline V gene encodes CDR1 LNHDA and CDR2 SQIVND (reference sequence). CDR3 DNA sequence: TGTGCCAGTAGCAGGACTGGGGGGTCTCAGCCCCAGCATTTT. Protein sequence: CASSRTGGSQPQHF.

The chain couples TRBV3-1 (or the pseudogene TRBV3-2) to TRBJ1-1, with D hard to call. The V gene's germline CDR1 is LGHDT and CDR2 YNNKEL (reference sequence). The CDR3 spans 13 residues. With 1 base removed from V and 5 bases from J, the gap between germline ends came to 8 bases. CDR3 in DNA: TGTGCCAGCAGCCAAGGGCCGGATACTGAAGCTTTCTTT. It encodes CASSQGPDTEAFF.

The gene calls are TRBV6-5 and TRBJ2-5; TRBD2 matches at 10 bases. There are 15 residues in the CDR3. CDR1 MNHEY and CDR2 SVGAGI come from the germline V gene. The V segment lost 4 bases and the J segment 5 bases; nucleotides outside the gene matches: 7. The CDR3 loop reads CASSFPAGGFETQYF. The CDR3 bases are TGTGCCAGCAGTTTCCCAGCGGGAGGGTTCGAGACCCAGTACTTC.

J is TRBJ2-7 and V is TRBV6-6, with TRBD1 matching over 11 bases. Germline loops: CDR1 MNHNY, CDR2 SVGAGI (reference sequence). This CDR3 is built from 15 residues. The junction had 6 bases not matched to a gene; V was cut back by 2 bases and J by 6 bases. DNA of the CDR3: TGTGCCAGCAGTTACGGGACCGGGACAGGGGGCGAGCAGTACTTC. It yields the protein CASSYGTGTGGEQYF.

A single count supports this clone. The chain carries TRBV2 and TRBJ1-1, with D perhaps TRBD1 (5 bases). Germline CDR1 SNHLY, CDR2 FYNNEI. The V and J ends lost 0 bases and 3 bases respectively, with 17 bases between them. The length of the CDR3 is 17 residues. This chain's CDR3 is CASSEAAGLARDTEAFF. DNA for the CDR3: TGTGCCAGCAGTGAAGCAGCAGGGCTGGCAAGAGACACTGAAGCTTTCTTT.

The J gene is TRBJ1-2, the V gene TRBV12-3 or TRBV12-4, with D unclear. This CDR3 region has 12 residues. Deletions cut 4 bases from V and 6 bases from J, with 9 bases between. Written as DNA, the CDR3 is TGTGCCAGCAGTTCGCAGGAAGATGGCTACACCTTC. Protein sequence: CASSSQEDGYTF.

The genes are TRBV28 and TRBJ1-2; TRBD1 might be the D (6 bases). The CDR3 extends over 13 amino acids. The V end lost 3 bases, the J end lost 8 bases, and 13 bases lay between the germline ends. Germline V gives CDR1 MDHEN, CDR2 SYDVKM. In DNA, the CDR3 is TGTGCCAGCAGTTTTACAGGGTTTCAGGGCTACACCTTC. Protein product: CASSFTGFQGYTF.

The rearrangement uses TRBV19 and TRBJ2-5, with D hard to call. V lost 6 bases and J 1 base, leaving 21 bases between the germline ends. The CDR3 is 17 amino acids. Germline-derived CDR1 and CDR2 are LNHDA and SQIVND (reference sequence). The CDR3 DNA follows: TGTGCCAGTAGATATAACGGCGGAGTCGGCCGCCAAGAGACCCAGTACTTC. Its translation is CASRYNGGVGRQETQYF.

The chain uses TRBV27 and TRBJ1-2; a possible D gene is TRBD1 (6 bases). Germline V lookup: CDR1 MNHEY, CDR2 SMNVEV (reference sequence). V was pared by 4 bases and J by 4 bases, with 22 bases between. The CDR3 covers 17 residues. CDR3 residues: CASSSSVGGSRAYGYTF. In DNA, the CDR3 is TGTGCCAGCAGTTCGTCTGTAGGGGGGAGTAGAGCCTATGGCTACACCTTC.

The rearrangement links TRBV19 to TRBJ2-1; D remains ambiguous. CDR1 LNHDA and CDR2 SQIVND come from the germline V gene (reference sequence). V was clipped by 1 base and J by 5 bases, with 6 bases between them. This CDR3 region has 13 residues. As DNA, the CDR3 is TGTGCCAGTAGTATAGGCCGGGACAATGAGCAGTTCTTC. Its protein is CASSIGRDNEQFF.

By share, this clone ranks as medium-sized. The chain couples TRBV6-4 to TRBJ2-2, with D tentatively TRBD2 (6 bases). V shed 2 bases and J shed 5 bases, with 9 bases lying between them. The CDR3 length is 14 residues. CDR1 and CDR2 (germline): MRHNA, SNTAGT. The CDR3 reads CASSDGGSTGELFF. The CDR3 coding sequence is TGTGCCAGCAGTGACGGGGGGAGTACCGGGGAGCTGTTTTTT.

The chain recombines TRBV27 with TRBJ2-5; weak D call: TRBD1 (6 bases). Trimming took off 3 bases at V and 7 bases at J, with 15 bases between the two ends. CDR1 is MNHEY, CDR2 SMNVEV, per germline (reference sequence). The CDR3 loop spans 14 amino acids. The CDR3 is CASSFSDRGGTQYF. As DNA, the CDR3 is TGTGCCAGCAGTTTCTCGGACCGAGGGGGGACCCAGTACTTC.